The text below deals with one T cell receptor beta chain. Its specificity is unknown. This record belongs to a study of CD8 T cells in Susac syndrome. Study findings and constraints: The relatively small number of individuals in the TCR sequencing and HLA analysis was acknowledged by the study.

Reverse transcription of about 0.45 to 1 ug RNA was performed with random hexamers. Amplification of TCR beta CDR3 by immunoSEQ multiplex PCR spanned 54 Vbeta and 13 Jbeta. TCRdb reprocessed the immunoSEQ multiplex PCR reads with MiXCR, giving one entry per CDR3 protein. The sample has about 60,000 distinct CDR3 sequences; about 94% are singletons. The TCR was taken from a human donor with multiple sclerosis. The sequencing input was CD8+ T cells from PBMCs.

In nucleotides, the CDR3 is TGTGCCTGGATGGGCAGGGGGGGGTACACTGAAGCTTTCTTT. Translation: CAWMGRGGYTEAFF. The chain uses TRBV30 and TRBJ1-1, with TRBD1 identical over 7 bases. The length of the CDR3 is 14 residues. J lost 3 bases, V lost 4 bases, and 8 bases had no gene match. Germline V gene data show CDR1 as GTSNPN and CDR2 as SVGIG (reference sequence).